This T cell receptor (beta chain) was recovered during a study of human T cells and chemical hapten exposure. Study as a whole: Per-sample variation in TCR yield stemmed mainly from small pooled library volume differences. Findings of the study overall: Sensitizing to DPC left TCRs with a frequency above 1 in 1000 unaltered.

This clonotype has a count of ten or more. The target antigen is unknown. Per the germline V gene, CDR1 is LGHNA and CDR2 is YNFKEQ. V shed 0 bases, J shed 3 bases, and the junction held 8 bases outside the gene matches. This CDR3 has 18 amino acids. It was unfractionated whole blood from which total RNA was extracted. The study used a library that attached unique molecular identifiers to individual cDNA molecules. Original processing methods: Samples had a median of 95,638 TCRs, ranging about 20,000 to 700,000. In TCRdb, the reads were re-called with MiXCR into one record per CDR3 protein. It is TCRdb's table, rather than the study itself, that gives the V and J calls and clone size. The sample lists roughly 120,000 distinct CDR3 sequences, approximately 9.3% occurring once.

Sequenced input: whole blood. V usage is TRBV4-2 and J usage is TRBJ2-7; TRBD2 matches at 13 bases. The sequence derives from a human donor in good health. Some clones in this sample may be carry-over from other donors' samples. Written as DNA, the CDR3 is TGTGCCAGCAGCCAAGACCAGACTAGCGGGGGGCCAGGCTACGAGCAGTACTTC. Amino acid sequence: CASSQDQTSGGPGYEQYF.